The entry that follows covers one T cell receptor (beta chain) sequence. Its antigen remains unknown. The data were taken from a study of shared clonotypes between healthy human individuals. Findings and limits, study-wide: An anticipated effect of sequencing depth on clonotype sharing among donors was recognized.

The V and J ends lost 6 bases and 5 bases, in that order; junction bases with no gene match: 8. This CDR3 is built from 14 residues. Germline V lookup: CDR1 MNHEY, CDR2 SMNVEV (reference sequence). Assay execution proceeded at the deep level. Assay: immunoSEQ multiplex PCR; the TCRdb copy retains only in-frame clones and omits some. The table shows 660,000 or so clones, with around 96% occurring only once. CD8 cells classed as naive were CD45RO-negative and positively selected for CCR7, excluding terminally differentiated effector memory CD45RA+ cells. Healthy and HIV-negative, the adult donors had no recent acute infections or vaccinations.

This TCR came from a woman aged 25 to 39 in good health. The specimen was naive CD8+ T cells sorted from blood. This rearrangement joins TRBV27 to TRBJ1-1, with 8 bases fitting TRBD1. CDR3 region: CASRINRGWTEAFF. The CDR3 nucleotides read TGTGCCAGCAGAATTAACAGGGGGTGGACTGAAGCTTTCTTT.